This is a list of T cell receptor beta chains from one sample in a study of blood T cell repertoires in COVID-19. Assay used: immunoSEQ multiplex PCR; TCRdb lists only in-frame clones, some missing. The table includes around 150,000 clones, over 65% detected once. The material sequenced was peripheral blood. These TCRs come from a woman older than 75 with active or convalescent COVID-19. Both conserved end residues are part of each CDR3. The D gene is left open where the match is weak. The size of a clone is reported for some rows only, either as once, few or many, or as a class for expanded clones.

-	16	TRBV7-2	TRBJ2-7	TRBD1	TGTGCCAGCAGCTCCCCCGTTTCTTCAGGGGGCTACGAGCAGTACTTC	CASSSPVSSGGYEQYF
-	13	TRBV18	TRBJ1-3	-	TGTGCCAGCTCTACAGACTCTGGAAACACCATATATTTT	CASSTDSGNTIYF
-	12	TRBV5-1	TRBJ1-1	-	TGCGCCAGCAGCTTGAACAGATATGAAGCTTTCTTT	CASSLNRYEAFF
-	14	TRBV7-3	TRBJ2-1	-	TGTGCCAGCAGCTTATTGGGCAGGGGGGAAGAGCAGTTCTTC	CASSLLGRGEEQFF
-	16	TRBV2	TRBJ2-3	TRBD2	TGTGCCAGCAGTGGGGAGCGGGGGGCATGGACAGATACGCAGTATTTT	CASSGERGAWTDTQYF
-	18	TRBV18	TRBJ2-2	TRBD2	TGTGCCAGCTCACCGCCGGGACTAGCGGGGTCCTACACCGGGGAGCTGTTTTTT	CASSPPGLAGSYTGELFF
-	18	TRBV5-4	TRBJ2-3	TRBD2	TGTGCCAGCAGCTTGGCCTTTAAGCGGGGGCTCGGGTCAGATACGCAGTATTTT	CASSLAFKRGLGSDTQYF
-	14	TRBV28	TRBJ2-1	TRBD2	TGTGCCAGCAGACTAGCGGGGGGGTACAATGAGCAGTTCTTC	CASRLAGGYNEQFF
-	14	TRBV11-3	TRBJ2-2	TRBD1	TGTGCCAGCAGCCCAGGGGGGAACACCGGGGAGCTGTTTTTT	CASSPGGNTGELFF
-	16	TRBV12-5	TRBJ1-1	-	TGTGCTAGTGGTTTGGTACTCGGAGATAGGGAGGTGCAAGCTTTCTTT	CASGLVLGDREVQAFF
-	14	TRBV10-3	TRBJ1-3	-	TGTGCCATCGCGGGGAGCGATTCTGGAAACACCATATATTTT	CAIAGSDSGNTIYF
-	16	TRBV11-2	TRBJ2-3	-	TGTGCCAGCAGCTCGCGACTAGACACTAGCACAGATACGCAGTATTTT	CASSSRLDTSTDTQYF
-	14	TRBV19	TRBJ1-1	-	TGTGCCAGTAGTATTATGGGGGCCGCACTTGAAGCTTTCTTT	CASSIMGAALEAFF
-	18	TRBV3-1/TRBV3-2	TRBJ2-1	TRBD2	TGTGCCAGCAGCCAAGATCGCCGACTAGCGGGGTCCTACAATGAGCAGTTCTTC	CASSQDRRLAGSYNEQFF
-	16	TRBV27	TRBJ2-7	-	TGTGCCAGCAGGGGGAGCAACAGGGAGCGGGGCTACGAGCAGTACTTC	CASRGSNRERGYEQYF
once	15	TRBV4-1	TRBJ1-3	-	TGCGCCAGCAGCCCGACGGCAGGGCCTGGAAACACCATATATTTT	CASSPTAGPGNTIYF
once	15	TRBV11-2	TRBJ1-2	-	TGTGCCAGCAGCCCCGGAAAGGGGAAAGTCTATGGCTACACCTTC	CASSPGKGKVYGYTF
few	16	TRBV14	TRBJ1-1	-	TGTGCCAGCAGCCAAGAGATTGGGGCTATGAACACTGAAGCTTTCTTT	CASSQEIGAMNTEAFF
-	14	TRBV9	TRBJ2-7	-	TGTGCCAGCAGCGTAGATGCAGGCTCCTACGAGCAGTACTTC	CASSVDAGSYEQYF
-	15	TRBV18	TRBJ2-3	-	TGTGCCAGCTCACGCAACAGGGACCTCACAGATACGCAGTATTTT	CASSRNRDLTDTQYF
few	15	TRBV6-5	TRBJ1-4	-	TGTGCCAGCAGTTACTCTCAGGGCGTTGATGAAAAACTGTTTTTT	CASSYSQGVDEKLFF
-	15	TRBV2	TRBJ2-1	-	TGTGCCAGCAGGGAGGGCGTTTTGGGGGAAGCTGAGCAGTTCTTC	CASREGVLGEAEQFF
few	13	TRBV2	TRBJ1-4	-	TGTGCCAGCAGTGGCGGGAGGGAAGAAAAACTGTTTTTT	CASSGGREEKLFF
few	15	TRBV11-1	TRBJ1-1	-	TGTGCCAGCAGCTTTAGCAGGGTGGCAGACACTGAAGCTTTCTTT	CASSFSRVADTEAFF
-	15	TRBV2	TRBJ1-1	-	TGTGCCAGCAGTGAAGATGGGGCGGGGAGCACTGAAGCTTTCTTT	CASSEDGAGSTEAFF
-	16	TRBV5-4	TRBJ2-7	TRBD2	TGTGCCAGCAGCAAAAAGGGGGTAGCGGGGAACTACGAGCAGTACTTC	CASSKKGVAGNYEQYF
-	15	TRBV18	TRBJ1-5	TRBD1	TGTGCCAGCTCACTAACAGGGGCGAGCAATCAGCCCCAGCATTTT	CASSLTGASNQPQHF
-	16	TRBV3-1/TRBV3-2	TRBJ2-2	TRBD1	TGTGCCAGCAGCCGAAAGGGACAGGGTGGACCCGGGGAGCTGTTTTTT	CASSRKGQGGPGELFF
-	14	TRBV7-2	TRBJ1-2	-	TGTGCCAGCAGCTTTGGTGAGGCCGACTATGGCTACACCTTC	CASSFGEADYGYTF
-	18	TRBV3-1/TRBV3-2	TRBJ2-5	TRBD2	TGTGCCAGCAGCCAACCAGGACTAGCGGGGGGGTCCCGCGAGACCCAGTACTTC	CASSQPGLAGGSRETQYF
-	19	TRBV6-2/TRBV6-3	TRBJ2-2	TRBD1	TGTGCCAGCAGTCCCTCCCCGGGACAGGCGCCGCGGGGCACCGGGGAGCTGTTTTTT	CASSPSPGQAPRGTGELFF
once	13	TRBV27	TRBJ1-2	-	TGTGCCAGCAGTTTAGGGGGCCCCTATGGCTACACCTTC	CASSLGGPYGYTF
-	15	TRBV2	TRBJ2-7	-	TGTGCCAGCAGTGAAGTACAGCTTAGTCGCTACGAGCAGTACTTC	CASSEVQLSRYEQYF
few	14	TRBV28	TRBJ1-2	TRBD1	TGTGCCAGCGGAACGGGACAGGGTTTCAGTGGCTACACCTTC	CASGTGQGFSGYTF
-	14	TRBV15	TRBJ1-6	-	TGTGCCACCAGCAGAGATATGGAGGGTTCACCCCTCCACTTT	CATSRDMEGSPLHF
-	13	TRBV29-1	TRBJ2-2	TRBD1	TGCAGCGCGGGACAGGCAAACACCGGGGAGCTGTTTTTT	CSAGQANTGELFF
-	15	TRBV10-2	TRBJ2-7	TRBD1	TGCGCCAGCAGTGTTGGGACAGGGGTCCCCTACGAGCAGTACTTC	CASSVGTGVPYEQYF
-	14	TRBV2	TRBJ2-5	-	TGTGCCAGCAGTGTCACAGGGTCGAGAGAGACCCAGTACTTC	CASSVTGSRETQYF
-	16	TRBV11-2	TRBJ2-2	TRBD2	TGTGCCAGCAGTCAGAGACTAGCGGGGGGCGCCGGGGAGCTGTTTTTT	CASSQRLAGGAGELFF
-	12	TRBV7-2	TRBJ1-2	TRBD1	TGTGCCAGCAGCCTGGGACAGATTGGCTACACCTTC	CASSLGQIGYTF
-	12	TRBV30	TRBJ1-1	-	TGTGCCAGAGACTATAGGGGAGGTGAAGCTTTCTTT	CARDYRGGEAFF
-	11	TRBV29-1	TRBJ1-2	-	TGCAGCGTTGTGGCAGGTTTAGGCTACACCTTC	CSVVAGLGYTF
-	22	TRBV4-1	TRBJ1-4	-	TGCGCCAGCAGCCAAGAAGGGTTCGGAGGGAGGGAGTTAAGGCTCCGTCGTGAAAAACTGTTTTTT	CASSQEGFGGRELRLRREKLFF
few	14	TRBV15	TRBJ2-7	TRBD1	TGTGCCACCAGCATGGACAGGGGGCCCTACGAGCAGTACTTC	CATSMDRGPYEQYF
-	15	TRBV30	TRBJ2-2	-	TGTGCCTGGAGAAGGGGCAGGGCGAACACCGGGGAGCTGTTTTTT	CAWRRGRANTGELFF